The 14 T cell receptor beta chains given below trace back to one sample, sequenced in a study of T cells in tumors after PD-1 blockade. Sequencing was performed with immunoSEQ multiplex PCR; in TCRdb, only in-frame clones are kept and a portion is missing. The table records approximately 63,000 clones, 74% of them present only once. The sequences come from PBMCs, collected after anti-PD-1 treatment. Source of these receptors: a human donor with basal cell carcinoma.

This rearrangement joins TRBV29-1 to TRBJ2-7; D perhaps matches TRBD1 (5 bases). The germline CDR1 and CDR2 sequences are SQVTM and ANQGSEA. CDR3 size: 13 residues. Between the trimmed V and J ends, which lost 1 base and 7 bases, there was a span of 14 bases. CDR3 sequence reads: CSVEVRTSGEQYF. The DNA of the CDR3 is TGCAGCGTTGAAGTCAGGACATCGGGTGAGCAGTACTTC.

This chain uses TRBV2 with TRBJ1-2; D unresolved. Germline CDR1 is SNHLY and CDR2 is FYNNEI. The length of the CDR3 is 12 residues. The V and J ends lost 6 bases and 0 bases respectively, with 5 bases between them. CDR3 region: CASSGANYGYTF. In DNA form, the CDR3 reads TGTGCCAGCAGCGGAGCTAACTATGGCTACACCTTC.

CDR3 nucleotides: TGTGCCTGGAGCCGACCGGGAGCTTACTATGGCTACACCTTC. Translating it yields CAWSRPGAYYGYTF. This chain links TRBV30 with TRBJ1-2; no definite D call. The CDR3 contains 14 residues. Germline CDR1 and CDR2: GTSNPN and SVGIG (reference sequence). V was shortened by 3 bases and J by 3 bases, with 14 bases between the two germline ends.

The chain couples TRBV5-4 to TRBJ2-5, with 10 bases aligning to TRBD2. J gave up 0 bases and V 4 bases, and 3 bases lay outside the gene matches. CDR3 length: 15 residues. CDR1 SGHNT and CDR2 YYREEE come from the germline V gene (reference sequence). The CDR3 DNA reads TGTGCCAGCAGCCGCGGACTAGCGGACCAAGAGACCCAGTACTTC. Its translation: CASSRGLADQETQYF.

This clone has just one count. The chain links TRBV30 to TRBJ1-6, with no clear D. This CDR3 is 18 amino acids long. CDR1 and CDR2 from the germline V gene are GTSNPN and SVGIG (reference sequence). V was clipped by 0 bases and J by 4 bases, with 19 bases between them. CDR3 nucleotide sequence: TGTGCCTGGAGTGTCGCCGTATTAAGCAACACTTATAATTCACCCCTCCACTTT. It is translated as CAWSVAVLSNTYNSPLHF. Drawing the rest from reference TRBV30 and TRBJ1-6, the complete variable domain is SQTIHQWPATLVQPVGSPLSLECTVEGTSNPNLYWYRQAAGRGLQLLFYSVGIGQISSEVPQNLSASRPQDRQFILSSKKLLLSDSGFYLCAWSVAVLSNTYNSPLHFGNGTRLTVT.

The chain recombines TRBV7-2 with TRBJ2-3, with D hard to call. Trimming shortened V by 5 bases and J by 3 bases, and 15 bases separated the two germline ends. The CDR3 loop spans 15 amino acids. Germline lookup yields CDR1 SGHTA and CDR2 FQGNSA. In nucleotides, the CDR3 is TGTGCCAGCAGCCCTCCAGGAAAAGGGACAGATACGCAGTATTTT. The encoded protein is CASSPPGKGTDTQYF.

This clone has just a few counts. The rearrangement links TRBV13 to TRBJ1-1; D is unresolved. CDR1 is PRHDT, CDR2 FYEKMQ, per germline (reference sequence). The CDR3 loop spans 16 amino acids. The V end lost 1 base, the J end lost 3 bases, and 15 bases lay between the germline ends. Here the CDR3 reads CASSLEVKRRDTEAFF. Written as DNA, the CDR3 is TGTGCCAGCAGCTTAGAAGTTAAGCGGAGGGACACTGAAGCTTTCTTT.

The V gene is TRBV6-5, the J gene TRBJ2-3; D might be TRBD1 (6 bases). Germline V gene sequence: CDR1 MNHEY, CDR2 SVGAGI. This CDR3 has 13 residues. Trimming took 6 bases from V and 7 from J, leaving 14 bases between them. The CDR3 DNA sequence: TGTGCCAGCAGAAACCCAGGGGAAAATACGCAGTATTTT. Its protein product is CASRNPGENTQYF.

Only a few counts were recorded for this clone. The chain has TRBV3-1 (or the pseudogene TRBV3-2) and TRBJ2-7; D is perhaps TRBD1 (5 bases). This CDR3 comprises 14 residues. V lost 0 bases and J 4 bases, leaving 10 bases between the germline ends. The germline V gene encodes CDR1 LGHDT and CDR2 YNNKEL (reference sequence). CDR3 region: CASSQDRGRYEQYF. In DNA, the CDR3 is TGTGCCAGCAGCCAAGATAGGGGTCGGTACGAGCAGTACTTC.

The V and J genes are TRBV11-1 and TRBJ2-1, with TRBD2 identical over 8 bases. The CDR3 covers 14 residues. V was clipped by 1 base and J by 9 bases; unmatched bases: 5. CDR1 and CDR2 from the germline V gene are SGHAT and FQDESV (reference sequence). CDR3 residues: CASSLGLAFTEQFF. The CDR3 nucleotides are TGTGCCAGCAGCTTAGGACTAGCGTTTACTGAGCAGTTCTTC. The full variable domain, with the rest looked up from reference TRBV11-1 and TRBJ2-1, is EAEVAQSPRYKITEKSQAVAFWCDPISGHATLYWYRQILGQGPELLVQFQDESVVDDSQLPKDRFSAERLKGVDSTLKIQPAELGDSAMYLCASSLGLAFTEQFFGPGTRLTVL.

This chain links TRBV15 with TRBJ1-5; D unclear. Trimming left V 0 bases short and J 4 bases short, with 7 bases between. Germline CDR1 and CDR2: LNHNV and YYDKDF (reference sequence). The CDR3 covers 14 residues. The CDR3 here is CATSREEANQPQHF. DNA for the CDR3: TGTGCCACCAGCAGAGAGGAAGCTAATCAGCCCCAGCATTTT.

The chain recombines TRBV5-1 with TRBJ1-5, with 10 bases aligning to TRBD1. The CDR3 totals 15 residues. After removal of 0 bases from V and 7 bases from J, the junction contained 4 bases not matched to a gene. Germline loops: CDR1 SGHRS, CDR2 YFSETQ. The CDR3 DNA sequence: TGCGCCAGCAGCTTGGAGGGACAGGGGAGGCAGCCCCAGCATTTT. Protein: CASSLEGQGRQPQHF.

There are a few counts of this clone. V is TRBV3-1 (or the pseudogene TRBV3-2) and J is TRBJ2-7, with 7 bases fitting TRBD1. The CDR3 sequence is 15 residues long. The V gene end was trimmed by 3 bases and the J gene end by 3 bases; junction bases not matched to a gene: 8. Germline loops: CDR1 LGHDT, CDR2 YNNKEL (reference sequence). The CDR3 DNA reads TGTGCCAGCAGCCAGTCTCTCAGGGGGAGCTACGAGCAGTACTTC. This encodes CASSQSLRGSYEQYF.

The rearrangement joins TRBV2 to TRBJ1-5; maybe TRBD1 (6 bases). The germline V gene has CDR1 SNHLY and CDR2 FYNNEI. The V gene lost 5 bases and the J gene lost 6 bases, with 20 bases spanning the gap. The CDR3 has 16 amino acids. DNA for the CDR3: TGTGCCAGCAGTACCATAGGGGGATTCGGGGGTCAGCCCCAGCATTTT. Encoded protein: CASSTIGGFGGQPQHF.